This T cell receptor (beta chain) originates from a study of blood T cells in healthy people across ages (dated by TCRdb to the mid-2010s). About the study as a whole: In model experiments, roughly one uniquely barcoded TCR beta cDNA molecule per two T cells was captured by template switching. The donors were divided into four age groups: young (average roughly 15 years), middle-aged (about 40), aged (approximately 62) and long-lived (about 90). To track age-related changes in TCR beta repertoire diversity, the study relied on deep sequencing normalized with unique cDNA molecular identifiers. To avoid experimental bias, donors of different ages were distributed randomly across sequencing lanes. The study analyzed two additional independent replicas of 1 million unique cDNA reads from the same blood draw for two donors, one aged 18 to 30 and one aged 80 or older. Beyond this particular receptor, the publication reports: Because donor CMV infection status was unknown, age-related changes in expanded clonotypes were potentially confounded. Bulk unsorted PBMC profiling prevented conclusive comparison of naive and antigen-experienced compartments. As age increased, observed TCR beta diversity per million T cells dropped in a roughly linear way, and a significant reduction was already evident by age 40. A strong correlation was found between observed TCR beta diversity and the percentage of naive T cells measured by flow cytometry. Estimates of total diversity based on one million sequenced T cells were considered lower bounds and underestimates. Compared with the aged group, the long-lived group had more naive CD4+ T cells, fewer expanded clones and increased TCR diversity, a pattern suggesting age selection.

Compared with germline, V lacks 2 bases and J lacks 5 bases; bases without a gene match: 11. Measured from the cysteine to the phenylalanine, the CDR3 is 17 residues long. Only CDR3 DNA remains: 51 bases, in frame from the first base. The germline V gene (reference sequence) gives CDR1 as MNHEY and CDR2 as SMNVEV. Library prep was done by 5' RACE. Sequenced on an Illumina HiSeq 2500. A second PCR of about 7 to 12 cycles was run with a J-beta primer mix and a sample-barcoded 5' primer. Each TCR beta cDNA molecule received a unique molecular identifier from a template-switch 5' adaptor carrying 12 random nucleotides. Each sample yielded at least 3 million CDR3-containing paired-end reads. First-strand cDNA synthesis was performed from all RNA using the Mint cDNA synthesis kit, with priming by a TRBC-specific oligonucleotide. After uracil-DNA glycosylase treatment, a first 18-cycle PCR used universal primers M1SS and BC2_uni_R on all cDNA. The authors processed their data as follows. Each sample was normalized by randomly selecting 1 million high-quality reads, each carrying a distinct molecular identifier. Reads sharing molecular identifiers were discarded rather than binned into consensus sequences. MiTCR, run with a Q25 quality threshold and the strictest error-elimination algorithm, handled CDR3 identification, clonotype clustering and error correction. Lower-bound total TCR beta diversity was estimated with a nonparametric unseen species model using Euler transformation. The public reads were run again by TCRdb, first through fastp at Q25 and then through MiXCR, and only productive beta chains were kept. Each entry is one CDR3 protein sequence, shown with its most common DNA and genes. V and J calls and clone size were set by TCRdb, not the authors. This sample has 2 million or so distinct CDR3 sequences in its table, and roughly 50% of those were observed once. 2.1% of the sample is held by the ten biggest clonotypes.

Comment on this clonotype: Its antigen remains unidentified. No qualities accompany the bases; no much larger clone lies one base away.

Systemically healthy Caucasian individuals from Russia, some 40 in total and aged roughly 6 to 100 years, were included as donors. Approximately 9.3 milliliters of peripheral blood were drawn from each donor into EDTA-treated Vacutainer tubes. Ficoll-Paque density-gradient centrifugation was used to isolate PBMCs, with at least 6.5 million per sample. Trizol reagent was used to extract total RNA from PBMCs, with at least 6 micrograms per sample. For every donor, an aliquot of PBMCs went through flow cytometry to measure the percentages of naive CD45RAhigh/CD27high T cells. The receptor was isolated from a woman between 35 and 50 years old in good health. The V and J genes are TRBV27 and TRBJ2-1, and 8 bases in between align with TRBD1. Sequencing was carried out using blood. CDR3 region: CASSLVHRGTAHNEQFF. Read as DNA, the sequence is TGTGCCAGCAGTTTAGTACACAGGGGGACGGCACACAATGAGCAGTTCTTC.